These 29 T cell receptor beta chains originate from one sample sequenced in a study of shared clonotypes between healthy human individuals. The assay was immunoSEQ multiplex PCR, and TCRdb's table has in-frame clones only and misses some. The data show millions of clones, more than 80% seen once. Material for sequencing was naive CD4+ T cells from PBMCs. The sample's subset: CD45RA+ positively selected. These receptors were collected from a man in his late teens or twenties in good health. Some clones in this sample may be carry-over from other donors' samples.

This chain links TRBV6-1 with TRBJ2-5, with a tentative D call TRBD2 (6 bases). Germline loops: CDR1 MNHNS, CDR2 SASEGT. V was clipped by 0 bases and J by 5 bases, with 13 bases between them. The CDR3 covers 15 residues. CDR3: CASSEAGGRRETQYF. CDR3 nucleotide sequence: TGTGCCAGCAGTGAAGCGGGGGGTAGACGGGAGACCCAGTACTTC.

The chain carries TRBV11-3 and TRBJ2-2, with D hard to call. CDR1 SGHNT and CDR2 YENEEA come from the germline V gene. This CDR3 is built from 13 residues. V was shortened by 0 bases and J by 7 bases, with 6 bases between the two germline ends. The CDR3 bases are TGTGCCAGCAGCTTAGATCTGGACGGGGAGCTGTTTTTT. Protein sequence: CASSLDLDGELFF.

This chain uses TRBV27 with TRBJ2-5; 9 bases match TRBD1. Losses at the gene ends were 5 bases for V and 3 bases for J; bases not matched to a gene: 13. CDR3 length equals 17 residues. Germline CDR1 MNHEY, CDR2 SMNVEV (reference sequence). The CDR3 nucleotides are TGTGCCAGCAGTCGACGGGACAGGGTCCGCGGGAAAGAGACCCAGTACTTC. This encodes CASSRRDRVRGKETQYF.

J is TRBJ2-1 and V is TRBV28, with 10 nucleotides matching TRBD2. Germline assignment: CDR1 MDHEN and CDR2 SYDVKM. Trimming removed 4 bases from V and 9 bases from J; junction bases left unmatched: 12. This CDR3 contains 16 residues. This chain's CDR3 is CASSSPGLAGVREQFF. The CDR3 coding sequence is TGTGCCAGCAGTTCTCCAGGCCTAGCGGGAGTACGTGAGCAGTTCTTC.

This clone has only one observation. J is TRBJ2-1 and V is TRBV27; 10 positions agree with TRBD1. The CDR3 runs to 16 residues. The germline gives CDR1 MNHEY, CDR2 SMNVEV (reference sequence). V was pared by 6 bases and J by 7 bases, with 12 bases of the junction left unmatched. In DNA, the CDR3 is TGTGCCAGCAGACGAACCCCCGGGACAGGGGTTAATGAGCAGTTCTTC. Translated: CASRRTPGTGVNEQFF.

The chain combines TRBV18 with TRBJ2-5; TRBD2 matches 10 bases. The V gene's germline CDR1 is KGHSH and CDR2 LQKENI. This CDR3 region has 16 residues. The trim removed 0 bases at V and 4 bases at J, leaving 5 bases unmatched. CDR3 in amino acids: CASSPPLAGVGETQYF. Here the CDR3 DNA reads TGTGCCAGCTCACCACCCCTAGCGGGAGTGGGAGAGACCCAGTACTTC. Variable domain in full (rest from reference TRBV18 and TRBJ2-5): NAGVMQNPRHLVRRRGQEARLRCSPMKGHSHVYWYRQLPEEGLKFMVYLQKENIIDESGMPKERFSAEFPKEGPSILRIQQVVRGDSAAYFCASSPPLAGVGETQYFGPGTRLLVL.

The chain recombines TRBV19 with TRBJ1-5; 11 bases fit TRBD1. This CDR3 is built from 16 residues. Germline V gives CDR1 LNHDA, CDR2 SQIVND (reference sequence). The trim removed 1 base at V and 9 bases at J, leaving 8 bases unmatched. DNA of the CDR3: TGTGCCAGTAGTATAGCAGGACAGGGGGCTTGGCGGCCCCAGCATTTT. Its protein is CASSIAGQGAWRPQHF.

The chain joins TRBV7-2 to TRBJ2-3; 9 bases map to TRBD2. With V trimmed by 1 base and J by 2 bases, 10 bases remained unmatched. Germline lookup yields CDR1 SGHTA and CDR2 FQGNSA. The CDR3 has 18 residues. The CDR3 DNA reads as TGTGCCAGCAGCTTAGAACGGCTAGCGGGAAGCCCCACAGATACGCAGTATTTT. This encodes CASSLERLAGSPTDTQYF. The full variable domain, rest sourced from reference TRBV7-2 and TRBJ2-3, is GAGVSQSPSNKVTEKGKDVELRCDPISGHTALYWYRQSLGQGLEFLIYFQGNSAPDKSGLPSDRFSAERTGGSVSTLTIQRTQQEDSAVYLCASSLERLAGSPTDTQYFGPGTRLTVL.

V is TRBV30 and J is TRBJ1-1; D uncertain. The CDR3 extends over 12 amino acids. Trimming removed 7 bases at V and 5 bases at J, with 14 bases between. Germline CDR1 is GTSNPN and CDR2 is SVGIG (reference sequence). CDR3 sequence: CAFSAGRTEAFF. CDR3 nucleotides: TGTGCCTTCTCGGCTGGGAGAACTGAAGCTTTCTTT.

The V call is TRBV7-9, the J call TRBJ2-1; the match to TRBD2 covers 7 bases. The CDR3 is made up of 19 amino acids. CDR1 is SEHNR, CDR2 FQNEAQ, per germline (reference sequence). The trim removed 5 bases at V and 2 bases at J, leaving 18 bases unmatched. The DNA of the CDR3 is TGTGCCAGCAGCCCACTCTTCCCGGGGCTAGCGGCCCCCTACAATGAGCAGTTCTTC. Its translation is CASSPLFPGLAAPYNEQFF.

V and J are TRBV5-8 and TRBJ2-6; no clear D gene. Germline CDR1 and CDR2: SGHTS and YDEGEE. The germline V and J ends were trimmed by 0 bases and 1 base, with 14 bases remaining between them. The CDR3 spans 18 residues. This CDR3 is CASSLANQPASGANVLTF. CDR3 coding DNA: TGTGCCAGCAGCTTGGCGAATCAGCCGGCTTCTGGGGCCAACGTCCTGACTTTC.

This rearrangement joins TRBV27 to TRBJ1-5; no clear D gene. V lost 1 base and J 0 bases, leaving 7 bases between the germline ends. The length of the CDR3 is 15 residues. Germline V gene lookup returns CDR1 MNHEY and CDR2 SMNVEV (reference sequence). CDR3 loop: CASSLFRYSNQPQHF. CDR3 bases: TGTGCCAGCAGTTTATTTCGGTATAGCAATCAGCCCCAGCATTTT.

The rearrangement joins TRBV25-1 to TRBJ2-7, with 9 bases fitting TRBD1. With V trimmed by 5 bases and J by 5 bases, 10 bases remained unmatched. This CDR3 contains 15 residues. Per the germline V gene, CDR1 is MGHDK and CDR2 is SYGVNS. CDR3 region: CASSNTGTGFHEQYF. CDR3 DNA sequence: TGTGCCAGCAGTAATACCGGGACAGGGTTTCACGAGCAGTACTTC.

This chain joins TRBV6-5 and TRBJ2-4, with 7 bases lining up with TRBD2. The ends lost 7 bases at V and 0 bases at J; junction bases unmatched: 6. The CDR3 has 15 amino acids. The germline CDR1 and CDR2 sequences are MNHEY and SVGAGI. As DNA, the CDR3 is TGTGCCAGCAAGCGGGACTTGCTAGCCAAAAACATTCAGTACTTC. This codes for CASKRDLLAKNIQYF.

This clone has only a few counts. The chain joins TRBV18 to TRBJ1-5; tentatively, D is TRBD1 (5 bases). In germline, CDR1 is KGHSH, CDR2 LQKENI. This CDR3 is 14 amino acids long. V shed 6 bases and J shed 7 bases, with 16 bases lying between them. The CDR3 loop reads CASSAGSDKQPQHF. CDR3 in DNA: TGTGCCAGCTCGGCAGGGTCCGATAAGCAGCCCCAGCATTTT.

The chain couples TRBV28 to TRBJ1-4, with D uncertain. With 2 bases removed from V and 8 bases from J, the gap between germline ends came to 15 bases. This CDR3 is built from 15 residues. The germline V gene encodes CDR1 MDHEN and CDR2 SYDVKM. The CDR3 bases are TGTGCCAGCAGTTTACGAGGCCTGGTATGGGAAAAACTGTTTTTT. Translated, it gives CASSLRGLVWEKLFF. Looking up the rest from reference TRBV28 and TRBJ1-4 gives the full variable domain: DVKVTQSSRYLVKRTGEKVFLECVQDMDHENMFWYRQDPGLGLRLIYFSYDVKMKEKGDIPEGYSVSREKKERFSLILESASTNQTSMYLCASSLRGLVWEKLFFGSGTQLSVL.

The genes are TRBV5-1 and TRBJ2-6; perhaps TRBD1 as D (5 bases). Per germline, CDR1 SGHRS and CDR2 YFSETQ. V was trimmed by 0 bases and J by 0 bases, leaving 16 bases between them. This CDR3 contains 19 residues. The CDR3 nucleotides are TGCGCCAGCAGCTTGGATGTAGGGGATTTCGTCTCTGGGGCCAACGTCCTGACTTTC. The encoded protein is CASSLDVGDFVSGANVLTF.

The chain recombines TRBV7-6 with TRBJ1-1; possible D gene TRBD1, 5 bases. V was shortened by 5 bases and J by 6 bases, with 16 bases between the two germline ends. This CDR3 is built from 14 residues. From germline, CDR1 is SGHVS and CDR2 FNYEAQ. The CDR3 sequence: CASSERGSDAEAFF. The CDR3 region has the DNA TGTGCCAGCAGCGAAAGGGGTTCTGACGCTGAAGCTTTCTTT. Full variable domain (outside the CDR3, taken from reference TRBV7-6 and TRBJ1-1): GAGVSQSPRYKVTKRGQDVALRCDPISGHVSLYWYRQALGQGPEFLTYFNYEAQQDKSGLPNDRFSAERPEGSISTLTIQRTEQRDSAMYRCASSERGSDAEAFFGQGTRLTVV.

V and J are TRBV5-1 and TRBJ1-2, with 8 bases that match TRBD1. Germline V CDR1 and CDR2: SGHRS, YFSETQ. Unmatched junction bases numbered 6, after V lost 0 bases and J lost 8 bases. The length of the CDR3 is 14 residues. The CDR3: CASSLETGVPGYTF. CDR3 nucleotide sequence: TGCGCCAGCAGCTTGGAGACAGGGGTCCCGGGCTACACCTTC.

In the case of this clone: This specimen includes other DNA sequences encoding the same CDR3. The chain couples TRBV18 to TRBJ2-3; D is perhaps TRBD2 (5 bases). Deletions cut 3 bases from V and 0 bases from J, with 10 bases between. CDR1 KGHSH and CDR2 LQKENI come from the germline V gene. This CDR3 is 15 amino acids long. CDR3 DNA: TGTGCCAGCTCACCCACCAGCGGTAGCACAGATACGCAGTATTTT. It encodes CASSPTSGSTDTQYF.

The chain employs TRBV19 and TRBJ2-2, with TRBD2 identical over 10 bases. This CDR3 spans 21 amino acids. Germline values: CDR1 LNHDA, CDR2 SQIVND (reference sequence). With 4 bases clipped from V and 1 base from J, the junction kept 18 bases outside the gene matches. The CDR3 nucleotides read TGTGCCAGTAGTAACCCTGCGGGGATTTTGGAGCGGGAGGGGAACACCGGGGAGCTGTTTTTT. Translating gives CASSNPAGILEREGNTGELFF.

V usage is TRBV11-3 and J usage is TRBJ2-3; 9 bases line up with TRBD1. The CDR3 sequence is 17 residues long. The trim removed 5 bases at V and 0 bases at J, leaving 9 bases unmatched. The germline V gene encodes CDR1 SGHNT and CDR2 YENEEA. CDR3 nucleotide sequence: TGTGCCAGCAGCACACAGGGGGCCCCAAATAGCACAGATACGCAGTATTTT. Its protein is CASSTQGAPNSTDTQYF.

This chain uses TRBV19 with TRBJ2-1; 7 positions agree with TRBD2. Losses at the gene ends were 7 bases for V and 6 bases for J; bases not matched to a gene: 12. CDR3 length: 15 amino acids. The germline V gene encodes CDR1 LNHDA and CDR2 SQIVND (reference sequence). The CDR3 here is CASTSLSGGGNEQFF. For the CDR3, the DNA is TGTGCCAGTACTTCACTATCGGGGGGAGGCAATGAGCAGTTCTTC.

J is TRBJ1-1 and V is TRBV25-1, with TRBD1 as a possible D gene (5 bases). Deletions cut 6 bases from V and 6 bases from J, with 17 bases between. CDR3 length: 14 amino acids. Germline V lookup: CDR1 MGHDK, CDR2 SYGVNS. The CDR3 region is CASRGVHETAEAFF. The CDR3 nucleotides are TGTGCCAGCAGGGGGGTGCACGAGACGGCTGAAGCTTTCTTT. Full variable domain (outside the CDR3, taken from reference TRBV25-1 and TRBJ1-1): EADIYQTPRYLVIGTGKKITLECSQTMGHDKMYWYQQDPGMELHLIHYSYGVNSTEKGDLSSESTVSRIRTEHFPLTLESARPSHTSQYLCASRGVHETAEAFFGQGTRLTVV.

The V call is TRBV6-5, the J call TRBJ1-1; possibly TRBD1 for D (5 bases). Per germline, CDR1 MNHEY and CDR2 SVGAGI. The CDR3 spans 13 residues. The V end lost 5 bases, the J end lost 4 bases, and 11 bases lay between the germline ends. The CDR3 DNA follows: TGTGCCAGCAGTGCTACGGGGCCCACTGAAGCTTTCTTT. Translating gives CASSATGPTEAFF.

The V call is TRBV6-4, the J call TRBJ2-6; D might be TRBD1 (6 bases). The V gene lost 2 bases and the J gene lost 4 bases, with 12 bases spanning the gap. Germline CDR1 is MRHNA and CDR2 is SNTAGT. The CDR3 totals 16 residues. The CDR3 coding sequence is TGTGCCAGCAGTGACACACCAGGGGCAGGGGCCAACGTCCTGACTTTC. The encoded protein is CASSDTPGAGANVLTF.

The V and J genes are TRBV28 and TRBJ2-4; D is possibly TRBD1 (6 bases). The CDR3 length is 14 residues. Trimming shortened V by 6 bases and J by 1 base, and 10 bases separated the two germline ends. CDR1 is MDHEN and CDR2 is SYDVKM in the germline V gene. DNA for the CDR3: TGTGCCAGCAGGAAACAGGGTGCCAAAAACATTCAGTACTTC. Its protein product is CASRKQGAKNIQYF.

To note about this clone: Different DNA sequences within this sample yield the same CDR3. The CDR3 sequence is CSVDFSTDTQYF. As DNA, the CDR3 is TGCAGCGTTGACTTTAGCACAGATACGCAGTATTTT. The J gene is TRBJ2-3, the V gene TRBV29-1; D is unresolved. Germline V lookup: CDR1 SQVTM, CDR2 ANQGSEA. The ends were cut back, 3 bases at V and 0 bases at J, with 4 bases in the middle. The CDR3 is made up of 12 amino acids.

This rearrangement joins TRBV7-9 to TRBJ1-2; perhaps TRBD1 as D (5 bases). V was clipped by 1 base and J by 4 bases, with 19 bases between them. The CDR3 covers 17 residues. CDR1 SEHNR and CDR2 FQNEAQ come from the germline V gene (reference sequence). CDR3 DNA sequence: TGTGCCAGCAGCTTAGAACAGGAGAGGGCCCGGGGCTATGGCTACACCTTC. Protein: CASSLEQERARGYGYTF.